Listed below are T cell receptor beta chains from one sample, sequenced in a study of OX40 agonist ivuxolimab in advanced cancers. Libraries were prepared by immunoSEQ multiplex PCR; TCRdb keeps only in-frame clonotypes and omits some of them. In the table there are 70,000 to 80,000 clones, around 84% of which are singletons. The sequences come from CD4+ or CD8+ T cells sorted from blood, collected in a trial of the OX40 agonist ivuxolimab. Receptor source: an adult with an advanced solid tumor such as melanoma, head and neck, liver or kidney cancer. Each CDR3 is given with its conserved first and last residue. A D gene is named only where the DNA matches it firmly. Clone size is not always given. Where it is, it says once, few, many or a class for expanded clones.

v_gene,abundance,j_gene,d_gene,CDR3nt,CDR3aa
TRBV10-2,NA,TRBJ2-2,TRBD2,TGCGCCAGCAGTGACCCCCGGACTAGCGGGGGCCACAGGGAGCTGTTTTTT,CASSDPRTSGGHRELFF
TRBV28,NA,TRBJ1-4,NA,TGTGCCAGCAGCTACGAGACGATTAATGAAAAACTGTTTTTT,CASSYETINEKLFF
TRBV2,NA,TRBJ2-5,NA,TGTGCCAGCAGCGCAAACGCAGTCCAAGAGACCCAGTACTTC,CASSANAVQETQYF
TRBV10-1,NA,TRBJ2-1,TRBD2,TGCGCCAGCAGTGACGGCGGACTAGCCAATGAGCAGTTCTTC,CASSDGGLANEQFF
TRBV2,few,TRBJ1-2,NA,TGTGCCAGCAGTGAGGCCGCTCAGAGCTATGGCTACACCTTC,CASSEAAQSYGYTF
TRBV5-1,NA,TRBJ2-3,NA,TGCGCCAGCAGCCGAGAAGCGGCGCGTAACACAGATACGCAGTATTTT,CASSREAARNTDTQYF
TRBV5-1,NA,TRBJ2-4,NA,TGCGCCAGCAGCTCCGGGGGACAGCGTGAAAACATTCAGTACTTC,CASSSGGQRENIQYF
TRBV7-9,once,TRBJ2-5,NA,TGTGCCAGCAGCTTAGGCTCAGTACTAGGCCAAGAGACCCAGTACTTC,CASSLGSVLGQETQYF
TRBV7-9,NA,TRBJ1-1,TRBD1,TGTGCCAGCAGCTTGGACAGGGATACATCTGAAGCTTTCTTT,CASSLDRDTSEAFF
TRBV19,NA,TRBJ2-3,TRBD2,TGTGCCAGTAGTCCTAGACTAGCGGGAATTACAGATACGCAGTATTTT,CASSPRLAGITDTQYF
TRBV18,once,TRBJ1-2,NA,TGTGCCAGCTCACCAGAGTCAGATACCTATGCTGGCTACACCTTC,CASSPESDTYAGYTF
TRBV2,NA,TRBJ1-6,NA,TGTGCCAGCATCGTCGAGGCCCTTGGTTCACCCCTCCACTTT,CASIVEALGSPLHF
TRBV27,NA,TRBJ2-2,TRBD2,TGTGCCAGCAGTTCTTTGAGCAGCGGGGGCCCCGGGGAGCTGTTTTTT,CASSSLSSGGPGELFF
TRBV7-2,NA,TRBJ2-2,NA,TGTGCCAGCAGCTTACACGGGCCGGGCACCGGGGAGCTGTTTTTT,CASSLHGPGTGELFF
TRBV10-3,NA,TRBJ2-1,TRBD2,TGTGCCATCAGTGAGGTCCTAGCGGGAGCCCGCCCGTTCGAGCAGTTCTTC,CAISEVLAGARPFEQFF
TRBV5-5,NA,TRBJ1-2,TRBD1,TGTGCCAGCAGCTTGGGGACAGGGCCTCCCTCGACATATGGCTACACCTTC,CASSLGTGPPSTYGYTF
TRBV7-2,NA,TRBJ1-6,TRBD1,TGTGCCAGCAGCTTAGTTGGGTTGGACAGGGGTAATTCACCCCTCCACTTT,CASSLVGLDRGNSPLHF
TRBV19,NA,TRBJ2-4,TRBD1,TGTGCCAGTAGTATGGCCGGGATGACAGGGATAGGGGACCTAAACATTCAGTACTTC,CASSMAGMTGIGDLNIQYF
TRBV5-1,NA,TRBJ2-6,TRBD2,TGCGCCAGCAGCTTGGCTAGCGGGATCCTTTCTGGGGCCAACGTCCTGACTTTC,CASSLASGILSGANVLTF
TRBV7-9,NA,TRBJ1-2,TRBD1,TGTGCCAGCAGCCCGACGACAGGGTACTATGGCTACACCTTC,CASSPTTGYYGYTF
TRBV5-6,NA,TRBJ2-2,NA,TGTGCCAGCAGCTTATACGGTCAGGCGGCCGGGGAGCTGTTTTTT,CASSLYGQAAGELFF
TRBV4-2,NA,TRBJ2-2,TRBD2,TGTGCCAGCAGCCAAGACGCCGGGACTAGTCCCGGGGAGCTGTTTTTT,CASSQDAGTSPGELFF
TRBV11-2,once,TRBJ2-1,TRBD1,TGTGCCAGCAGCCTCCGCTCAGGGGGCAACAATGAGCAGTTCTTC,CASSLRSGGNNEQFF
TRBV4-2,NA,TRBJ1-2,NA,TGTGCCAGCAGCCAACTCTCCTCCGGGGATTGGTCCGGTGGCTACACCTTC,CASSQLSSGDWSGGYTF
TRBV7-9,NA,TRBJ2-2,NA,TGTGCCAGCAGCCCACAGGACAGGAACACCGGGGAGCTGTTTTTT,CASSPQDRNTGELFF
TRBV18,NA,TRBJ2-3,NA,TGTGCCAGCTCAGGAGATACGCAGTATTTT,CASSGDTQYF
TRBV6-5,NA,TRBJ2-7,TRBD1,TGTGCCAGCAGTATCCTACAGGGGAGCTACGAGCAGTACTTC,CASSILQGSYEQYF
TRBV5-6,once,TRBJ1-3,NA,TGTGCCAGCAGTAAAAGGCTTCGGGGGTCCGGAAACACCATATATTTT,CASSKRLRGSGNTIYF
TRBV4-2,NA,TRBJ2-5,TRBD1,TGTGCCAGCAGCCAAGGACAGGGGTTAGAGACCCAGTACTTC,CASSQGQGLETQYF
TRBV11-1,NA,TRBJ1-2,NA,TGTGCCATCGGGGGACGTAATGGCTACACCTTC,CAIGGRNGYTF
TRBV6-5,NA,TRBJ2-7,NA,TGTGCCAGCAGGAGGGGACACCATACCTCTTTC,CASRRGHHTSF
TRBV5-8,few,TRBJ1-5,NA,TGTGCCAGCAGTTCCTCAGGGCGCGGCCAGCCCCAGCATTTT,CASSSSGRGQPQHF
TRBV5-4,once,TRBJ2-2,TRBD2,TGTGCCAGCAGCACACGACTAATTCTAGCGGGAAACACCGGGGAGCTGTTTTTT,CASSTRLILAGNTGELFF
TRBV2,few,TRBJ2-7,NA,TGTGCCAGCAGTCCGCGGGCGAGCTCCTACGAGCAGTACTTC,CASSPRASSYEQYF
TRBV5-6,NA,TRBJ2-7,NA,TGTGCCAGCAGCTTTCAGGGGAGCCCTTTAGAGCAGTACTTC,CASSFQGSPLEQYF
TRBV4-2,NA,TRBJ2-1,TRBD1,TGTGCCAGCAGCCAACGAACAGGGGGCTCCTACAATGAGCAGTTCTTC,CASSQRTGGSYNEQFF
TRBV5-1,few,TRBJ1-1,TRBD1,TGCGCCAGCAGCTTGAGGCAGGGGGGGACTGAAGCTTTCTTT,CASSLRQGGTEAFF
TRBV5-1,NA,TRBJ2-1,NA,TGCGCCAGCAGCTTGGAGGGGGATACGGGCAATGAGCAGTTCTTC,CASSLEGDTGNEQFF
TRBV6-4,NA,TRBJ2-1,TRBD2,TGTGCCAGCAGTGGACTAGCGGGAGCAAATGAGCAGTTCTTC,CASSGLAGANEQFF
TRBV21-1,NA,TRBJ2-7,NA,TGTGCCAGCAGCAGACCGACAGGGGGATCGTACGAGCAGTACTTC,CASSRPTGGSYEQYF
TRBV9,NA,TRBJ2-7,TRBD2,TGTGCCAGCAGCGTAGACCCCAAAGACCCCACTAGCGGGAGCTACGAGCAGTACTTC,CASSVDPKDPTSGSYEQYF
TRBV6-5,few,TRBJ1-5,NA,TGTGCCAGCAGAAGGTCGGACCGAGACAATCAGCCCCAGCATTTT,CASRRSDRDNQPQHF
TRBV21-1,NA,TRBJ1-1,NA,TGTGCCAGAAAAACCCATTGGGAGGAAGCTTTCTTT,CARKTHWEEAFF
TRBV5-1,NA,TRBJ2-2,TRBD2,TGCGCCAGCAGCCCGCATCGGGGTAGCGGGAGGAGATTGAACACCGGGGAGCTGTTTTTT,CASSPHRGSGRRLNTGELFF
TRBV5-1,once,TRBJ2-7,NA,TGCGCCAGCAGCCCAAGTGCGGGACGATACGAGCAGTACTTC,CASSPSAGRYEQYF
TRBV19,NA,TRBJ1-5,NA,TGTGCCAGTAGTTCGCAGGGATATAGCAATCAGCCCCAGCATTTT,CASSSQGYSNQPQHF
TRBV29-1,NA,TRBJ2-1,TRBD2,TGCAGCGTTGAAGAGTGGCGGGAGCGGCGGGAGCAGTTCTTC,CSVEEWRERREQFF
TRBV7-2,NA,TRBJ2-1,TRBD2,TGTGCCAGCAGCTTGGGAGGGCACCCTGACAATGAGCAGTTCTTC,CASSLGGHPDNEQFF
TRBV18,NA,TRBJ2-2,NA,TGTGCCAGCTCACCACTTCGGGAGAACACCGGGGAGCTGTTTTTT,CASSPLRENTGELFF
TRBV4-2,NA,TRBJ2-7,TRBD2,TGTGCCAGCAGCCAAGATAAATGGACTAGCCCCTACGAGCAGTACTTC,CASSQDKWTSPYEQYF
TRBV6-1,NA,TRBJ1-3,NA,TGTGCCAGCAGTGACGGTGGAAACACCATATATTTT,CASSDGGNTIYF
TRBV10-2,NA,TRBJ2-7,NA,TGTGCCAGCAGAGAGACGGGAGTTGGCTACGAGCAGTACTTC,CASRETGVGYEQYF
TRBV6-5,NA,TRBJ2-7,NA,TGTGCCAGCAGTTTCCTTGACGAGCAGTACTTC,CASSFLDEQYF
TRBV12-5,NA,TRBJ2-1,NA,TGTGCTAGTGGTTTGGTAAAAAATGAGCAGTTCTTC,CASGLVKNEQFF
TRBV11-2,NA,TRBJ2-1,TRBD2,TGTGCCAGCAGCCCGGGGGTCGGACTAGCGAAGTTCTTC,CASSPGVGLAKFF
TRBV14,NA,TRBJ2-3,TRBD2,TGTGCCAGCAGCCAACCTAGCGGATCTTCTTATACGCAGTATTTT,CASSQPSGSSYTQYF
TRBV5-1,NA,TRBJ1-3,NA,TGCGCCAGCAGCTTGGATGGGGCTACCTCTGGAAACACCATATATTTT,CASSLDGATSGNTIYF
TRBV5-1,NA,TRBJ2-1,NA,TGCGCCAGCAGCTTGGCCGTAGGGGATGCCTACAATGAGCAGTTCTTC,CASSLAVGDAYNEQFF
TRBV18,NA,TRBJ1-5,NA,TGTGCCAGCTCACCACAAGGGTCGGAGCAGCCCCAGCATTTT,CASSPQGSEQPQHF
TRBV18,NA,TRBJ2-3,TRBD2,TGTGCCAGCTCAAGGCCTATAGCGGGAGGGCAAGATACGCAGTATTTT,CASSRPIAGGQDTQYF